This TCR beta chain is from a study of cytomegalovirus exposure and HLA in healthy donors. Study observations and caveats: Both high specificity and high sensitivity reportedly marked the classifier's diagnosis of cytomegalovirus status.

TCRdb's copy holds only in-frame clones and misses some; the assay was immunoSEQ multiplex PCR. The repertoire holds some 170,000 clones, with about nine tenths as singletons. On this clone itself: What it binds is unknown.

Sequencing was done on a sample of PBMCs. The sequence derives from a man aged 18 to 29 in good health and CMV-seropositive.

The CDR3 bases are TGCGCCAGCAGCTTGGGACCGGAGGGAGTAGGGGAGACCCAGTACTTC. Protein: CASSLGPEGVGETQYF. The V gene is TRBV5-1, the J gene TRBJ2-5; the D gene is possibly TRBD2 (6 bases). Trimming removed 0 bases at V and 5 bases at J, with 17 bases between. The germline V gene has CDR1 SGHRS and CDR2 YFSETQ. The CDR3 loop spans 16 amino acids.